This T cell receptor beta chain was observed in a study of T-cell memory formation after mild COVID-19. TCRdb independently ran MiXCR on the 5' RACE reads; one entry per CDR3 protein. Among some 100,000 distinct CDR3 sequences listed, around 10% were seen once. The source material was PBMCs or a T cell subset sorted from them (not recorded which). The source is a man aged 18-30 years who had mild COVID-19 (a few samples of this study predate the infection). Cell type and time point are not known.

The CDR3 region is CSAFPGTQDHSGNTIYF. The DNA for the CDR3 is TGCAGTGCTTTCCCCGGGACCCAAGACCACTCTGGAAACACCATATATTTT. V usage is TRBV20-1 and J usage is TRBJ1-3; weak D call: TRBD1 (5 bases). V gave up 5 bases and J gave up 0 bases, with 20 bases separating them. CDR1 is DFQATT, CDR2 SNEGSKA, per germline (reference sequence). This CDR3 is built from 17 residues.